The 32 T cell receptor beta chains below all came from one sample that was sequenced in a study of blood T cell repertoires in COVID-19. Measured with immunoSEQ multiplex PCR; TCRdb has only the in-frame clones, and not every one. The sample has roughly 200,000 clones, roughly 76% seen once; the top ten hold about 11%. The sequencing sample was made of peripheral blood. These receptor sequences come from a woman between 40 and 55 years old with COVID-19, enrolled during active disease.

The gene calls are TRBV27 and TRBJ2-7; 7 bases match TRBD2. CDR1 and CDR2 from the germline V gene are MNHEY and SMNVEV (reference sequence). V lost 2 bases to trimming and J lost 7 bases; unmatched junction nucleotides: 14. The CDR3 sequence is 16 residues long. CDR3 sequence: CASSLQAGAPVREQYF. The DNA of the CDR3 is TGTGCCAGCAGTTTACAGGCGGGAGCCCCCGTGAGAGAGCAGTACTTC.

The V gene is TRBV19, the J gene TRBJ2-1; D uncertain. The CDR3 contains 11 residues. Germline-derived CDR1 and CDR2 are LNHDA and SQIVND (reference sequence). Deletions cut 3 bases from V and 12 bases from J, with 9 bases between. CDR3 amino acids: CASSMSVRQFF. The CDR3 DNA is TGTGCCAGTAGTATGTCGGTTCGGCAGTTCTTC.

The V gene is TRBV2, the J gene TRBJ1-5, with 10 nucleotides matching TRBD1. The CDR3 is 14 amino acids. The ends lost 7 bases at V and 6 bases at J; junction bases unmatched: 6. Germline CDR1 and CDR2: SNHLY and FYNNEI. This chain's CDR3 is CASTQGTGVQPQHF. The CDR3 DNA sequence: TGTGCCAGCACCCAAGGGACAGGGGTTCAGCCCCAGCATTTT.

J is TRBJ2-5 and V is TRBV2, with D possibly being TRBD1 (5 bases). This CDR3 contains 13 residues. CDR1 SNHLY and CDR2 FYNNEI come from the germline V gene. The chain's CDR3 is CAGAPRIQETQYF. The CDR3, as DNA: TGTGCTGGGGCCCCTCGGATCCAAGAGACCCAGTACTTC.

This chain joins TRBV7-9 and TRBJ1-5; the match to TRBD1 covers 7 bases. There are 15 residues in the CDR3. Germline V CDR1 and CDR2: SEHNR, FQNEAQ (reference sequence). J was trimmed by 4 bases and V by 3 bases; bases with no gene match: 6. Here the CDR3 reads CASSLFGTENQPQHF. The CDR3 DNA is TGTGCCAGCAGCTTGTTTGGGACAGAAAATCAGCCCCAGCATTTT.

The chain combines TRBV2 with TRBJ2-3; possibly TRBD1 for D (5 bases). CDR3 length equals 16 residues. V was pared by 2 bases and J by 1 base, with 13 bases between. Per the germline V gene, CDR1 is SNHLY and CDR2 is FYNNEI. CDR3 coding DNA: TGTGCCAGCAGTGAACCGGCAGGGTTTGGCACAGATACGCAGTATTTT. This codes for CASSEPAGFGTDTQYF.

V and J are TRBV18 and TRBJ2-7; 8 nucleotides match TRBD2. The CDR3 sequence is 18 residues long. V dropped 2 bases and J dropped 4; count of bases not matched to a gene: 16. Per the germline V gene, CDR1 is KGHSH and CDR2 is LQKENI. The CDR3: CASSPLGVEAGAGYEQYF. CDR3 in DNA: TGTGCCAGCTCACCATTGGGCGTGGAAGCGGGAGCTGGATACGAGCAGTACTTC.

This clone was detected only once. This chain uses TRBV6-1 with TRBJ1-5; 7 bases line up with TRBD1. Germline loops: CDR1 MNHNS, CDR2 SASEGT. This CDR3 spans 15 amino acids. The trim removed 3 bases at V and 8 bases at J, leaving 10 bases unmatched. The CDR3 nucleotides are TGTGCCAGCAGTGAGACCCCAGGGGGTGTTAAGCCCCAGCATTTT. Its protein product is CASSETPGGVKPQHF.

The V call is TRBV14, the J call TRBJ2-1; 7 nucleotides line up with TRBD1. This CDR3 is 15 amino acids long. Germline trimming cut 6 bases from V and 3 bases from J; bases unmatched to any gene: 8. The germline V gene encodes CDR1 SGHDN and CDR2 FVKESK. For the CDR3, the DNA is TGTGCCAGCAGGGCAAGACAGGGTATCTACAATGAGCAGTTCTTC. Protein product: CASRARQGIYNEQFF.

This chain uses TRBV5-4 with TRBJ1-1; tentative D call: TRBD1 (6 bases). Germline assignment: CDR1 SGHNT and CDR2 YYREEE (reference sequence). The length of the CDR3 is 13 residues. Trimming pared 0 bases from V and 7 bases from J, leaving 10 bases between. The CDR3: CASSLAKGVEAFF. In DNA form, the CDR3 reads TGTGCCAGCAGCTTGGCCAAGGGGGTTGAAGCTTTCTTT.

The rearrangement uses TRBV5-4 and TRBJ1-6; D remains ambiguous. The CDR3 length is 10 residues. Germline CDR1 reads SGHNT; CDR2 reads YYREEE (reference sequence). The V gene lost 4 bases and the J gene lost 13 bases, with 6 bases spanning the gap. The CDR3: CASSPLPLHF. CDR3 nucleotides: TGTGCCAGCAGCCCCCTCCCCCTCCACTTT.

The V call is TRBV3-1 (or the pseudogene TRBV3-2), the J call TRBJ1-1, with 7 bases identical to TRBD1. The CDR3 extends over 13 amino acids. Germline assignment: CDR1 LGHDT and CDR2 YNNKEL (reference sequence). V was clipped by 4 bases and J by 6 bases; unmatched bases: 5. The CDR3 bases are TGTGCCAGCAGCCTAACAGGGGTGGCTGAAGCTTTCTTT. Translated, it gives CASSLTGVAEAFF.

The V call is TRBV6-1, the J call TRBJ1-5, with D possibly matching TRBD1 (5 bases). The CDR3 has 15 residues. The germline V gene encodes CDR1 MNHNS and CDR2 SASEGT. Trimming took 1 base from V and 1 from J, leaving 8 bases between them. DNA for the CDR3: TGTGCCAGCAGTGAAGACAGGTCAAGCAATCAGCCCCAGCATTTT. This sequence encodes CASSEDRSSNQPQHF.

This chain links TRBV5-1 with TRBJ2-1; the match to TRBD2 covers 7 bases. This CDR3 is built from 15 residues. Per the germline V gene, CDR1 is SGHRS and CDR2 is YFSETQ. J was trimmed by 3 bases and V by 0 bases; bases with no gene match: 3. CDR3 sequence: CASSLAAGNYNEQFF. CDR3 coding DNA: TGCGCCAGCAGCTTGGCAGCGGGAAACTACAATGAGCAGTTCTTC.

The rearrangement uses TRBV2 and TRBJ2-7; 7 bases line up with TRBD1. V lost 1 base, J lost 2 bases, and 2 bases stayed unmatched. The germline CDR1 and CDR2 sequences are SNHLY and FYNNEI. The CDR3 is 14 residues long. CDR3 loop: CASSEGDRAYEQYV. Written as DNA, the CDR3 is TGTGCCAGCAGTGAAGGGGACAGAGCCTACGAGCAGTACGTC.

The CDR3 protein is CASSQPDRGGGPRAGELFF. The CDR3 nucleotides are TGTGCCAGCAGCCAACCCGACAGGGGAGGGGGACCCAGGGCCGGGGAGCTGTTTTTT. The chain couples TRBV4-2 to TRBJ2-2, with D possibly TRBD1 on 8 matching bases. The germline gives CDR1 LGHNA, CDR2 YNFKEQ. This CDR3 comprises 19 residues. Deletions cut 2 bases from V and 6 bases from J, with 25 bases between.

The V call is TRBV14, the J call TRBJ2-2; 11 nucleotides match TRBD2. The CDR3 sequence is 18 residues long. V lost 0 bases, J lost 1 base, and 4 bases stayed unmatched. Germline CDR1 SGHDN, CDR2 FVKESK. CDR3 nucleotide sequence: TGTGCCAGCAGCCAAGATCGCCTAGCGGGGGGGAACACCGGGGAGCTGTTTTTT. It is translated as CASSQDRLAGGNTGELFF.

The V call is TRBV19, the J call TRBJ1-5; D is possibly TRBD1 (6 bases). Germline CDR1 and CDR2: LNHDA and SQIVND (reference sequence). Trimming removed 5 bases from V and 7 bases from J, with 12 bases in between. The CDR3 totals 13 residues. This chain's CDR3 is CASSQQGPQPQHF. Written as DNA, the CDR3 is TGTGCCAGTAGTCAACAGGGACCACAGCCCCAGCATTTT. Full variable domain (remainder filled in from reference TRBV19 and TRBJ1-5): DGGITQSPKYLFRKEGQNVTLSCEQNLNHDAMYWYRQDPGQGLRLIYYSQIVNDFQKGDIAEGYSVSREKKESFPLTVTSAQKNPTAFYLCASSQQGPQPQHFGDGTRLSIL.

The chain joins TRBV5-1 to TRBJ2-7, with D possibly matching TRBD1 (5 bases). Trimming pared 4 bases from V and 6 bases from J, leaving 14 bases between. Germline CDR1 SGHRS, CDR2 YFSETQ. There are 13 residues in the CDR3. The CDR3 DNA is TGCGCCAGCAGCCACTCCAGGGATTCCGAGCAGTACTTC. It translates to CASSHSRDSEQYF.

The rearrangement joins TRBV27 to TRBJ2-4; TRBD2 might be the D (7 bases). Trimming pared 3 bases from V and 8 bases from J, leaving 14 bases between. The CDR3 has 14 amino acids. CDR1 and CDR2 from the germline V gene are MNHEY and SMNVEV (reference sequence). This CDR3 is CASSLRGPQDIQYF. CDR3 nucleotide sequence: TGTGCCAGCAGTTTGCGGGGGCCGCAGGACATTCAGTACTTC.

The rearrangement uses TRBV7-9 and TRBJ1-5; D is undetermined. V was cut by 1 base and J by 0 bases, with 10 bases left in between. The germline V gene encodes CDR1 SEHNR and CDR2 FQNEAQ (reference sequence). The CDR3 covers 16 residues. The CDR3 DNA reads TGTGCCAGCAGCTTAGGCGCGGGAGGTAGCAATCAGCCCCAGCATTTT. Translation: CASSLGAGGSNQPQHF.

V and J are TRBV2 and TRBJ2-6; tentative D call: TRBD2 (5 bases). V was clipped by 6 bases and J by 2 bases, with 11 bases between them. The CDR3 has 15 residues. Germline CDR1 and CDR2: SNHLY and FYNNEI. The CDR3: CASREVGAGANVLTF. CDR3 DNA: TGTGCCAGCAGGGAGGTTGGGGCTGGGGCCAACGTCCTGACTTTC.

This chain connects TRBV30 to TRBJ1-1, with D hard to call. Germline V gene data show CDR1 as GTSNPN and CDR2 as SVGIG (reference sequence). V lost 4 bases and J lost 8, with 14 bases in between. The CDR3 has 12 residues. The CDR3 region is CAWTRTGVEAFF. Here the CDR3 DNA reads TGTGCCTGGACCAGAACCGGGGTAGAAGCTTTCTTT.

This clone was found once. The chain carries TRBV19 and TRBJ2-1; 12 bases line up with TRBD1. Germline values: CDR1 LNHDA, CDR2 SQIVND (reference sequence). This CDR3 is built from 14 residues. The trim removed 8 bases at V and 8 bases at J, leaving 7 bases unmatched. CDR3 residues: CASYPGQGAYEQFF. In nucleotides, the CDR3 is TGTGCCAGTTATCCGGGACAGGGGGCTTATGAGCAGTTCTTC. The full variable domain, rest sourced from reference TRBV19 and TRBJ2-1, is DGGITQSPKYLFRKEGQNVTLSCEQNLNHDAMYWYRQDPGQGLRLIYYSQIVNDFQKGDIAEGYSVSREKKESFPLTVTSAQKNPTAFYLCASYPGQGAYEQFFGPGTRLTVL.

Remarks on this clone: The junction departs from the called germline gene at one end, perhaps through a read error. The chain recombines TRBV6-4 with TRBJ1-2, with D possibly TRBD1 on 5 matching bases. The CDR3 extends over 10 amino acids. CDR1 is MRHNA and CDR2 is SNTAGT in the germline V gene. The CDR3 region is CASRNGGFPF. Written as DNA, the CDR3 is TGTGCCAGCAGGAACGGGGGGTTTCCCTTC.

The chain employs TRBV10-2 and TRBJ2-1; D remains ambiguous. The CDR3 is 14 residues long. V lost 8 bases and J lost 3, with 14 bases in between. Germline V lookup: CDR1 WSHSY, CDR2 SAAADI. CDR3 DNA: TGCGCCAGCGGCCGAATTGCTCTCTACAATGAGCAGTTCTTC. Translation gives CASGRIALYNEQFF.

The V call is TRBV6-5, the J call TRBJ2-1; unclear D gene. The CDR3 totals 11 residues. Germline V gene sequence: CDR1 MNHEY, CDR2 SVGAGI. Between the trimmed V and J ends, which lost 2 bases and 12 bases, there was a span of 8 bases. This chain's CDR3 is CASSYGTGQFF. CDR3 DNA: TGTGCCAGCAGTTACGGCACGGGGCAGTTCTTC.

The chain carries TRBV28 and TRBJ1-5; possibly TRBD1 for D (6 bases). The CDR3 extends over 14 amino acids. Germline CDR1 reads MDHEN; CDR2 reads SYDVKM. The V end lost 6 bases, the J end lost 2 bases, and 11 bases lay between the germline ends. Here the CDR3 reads CASSPTGRNQPQHF. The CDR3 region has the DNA TGTGCCAGCAGCCCCACAGGGCGCAATCAGCCCCAGCATTTT.

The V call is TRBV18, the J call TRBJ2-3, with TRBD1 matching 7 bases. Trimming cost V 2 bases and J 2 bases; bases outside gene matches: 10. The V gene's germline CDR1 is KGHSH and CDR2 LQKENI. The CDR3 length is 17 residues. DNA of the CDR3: TGTGCCAGCTCACCAACAGGGGCCCGGGGATCCACAGATACGCAGTATTTT. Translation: CASSPTGARGSTDTQYF.

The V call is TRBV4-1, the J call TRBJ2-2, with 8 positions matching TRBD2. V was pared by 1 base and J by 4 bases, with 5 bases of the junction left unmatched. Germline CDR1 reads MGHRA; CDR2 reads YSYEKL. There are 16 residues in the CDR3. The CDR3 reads CASSQASGGITGELFF. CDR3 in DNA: TGCGCCAGCAGCCAAGCCAGCGGGGGTATCACCGGGGAGCTGTTTTTT.

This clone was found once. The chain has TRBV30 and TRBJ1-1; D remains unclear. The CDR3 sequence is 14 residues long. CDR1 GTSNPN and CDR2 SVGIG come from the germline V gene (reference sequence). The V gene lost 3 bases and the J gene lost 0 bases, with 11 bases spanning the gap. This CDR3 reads CAWRALGVNTEAFF. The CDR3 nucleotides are TGTGCCTGGAGGGCCTTGGGAGTGAACACTGAAGCTTTCTTT.

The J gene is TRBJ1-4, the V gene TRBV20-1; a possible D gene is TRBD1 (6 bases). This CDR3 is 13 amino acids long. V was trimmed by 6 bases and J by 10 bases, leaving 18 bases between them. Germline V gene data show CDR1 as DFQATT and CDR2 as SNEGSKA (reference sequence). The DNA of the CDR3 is TGCAGTGCAAGTACCGACAGGACGGCAAAACTGTTTTTT. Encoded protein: CSASTDRTAKLFF.